The entry that follows covers one T cell receptor beta chain sequence. Its antigen is as yet unknown. The CDR3 extends over 15 amino acids. V lost 5 bases, J lost 1 base, and 7 bases stayed unmatched. Germline-derived CDR1 and CDR2 are SGHVS and FQNEAQ. This entry comes from a study of tumor-infiltrating lymphocytes in localized non-small cell lung cancer. Findings and limits, study-wide: Immunotypes IM1 and IM2 had similar TCR-derived T-cell fractions. Tumors had more T cell infiltration than uninvolved lung, per TCRbeta sequencing and CD3 counts.

Using immunoSEQ multiplex PCR, the repertoire was profiled, and TCRdb retains in-frame clones only, with some absent. The sample holds roughly 24,000 clones; about three fifths are singletons and the top ten take approximately 5.4%. The sequence derives from a human donor with non-small cell lung cancer. J is TRBJ2-5 and V is TRBV7-8; 7 bases are a match to TRBD2. Material for sequencing was lung tumor tissue. The CDR3 DNA reads as TGTGCCAGCAGCCGGAGAGCGGGACTCCAAGAGACCCAGTACTTC. Its translation: CASSRRAGLQETQYF.